Listed below are T cell receptor beta chains from one sample, sequenced in a study of blood T cell repertoires in COVID-19. TCRdb's copy holds only in-frame clones and misses some; the assay was immunoSEQ multiplex PCR. The profile shows around 260,000 clones, around 84% of them singletons. Sequenced input: PBMCs or T cells enriched from blood (not recorded which). Every receptor here comes from a man younger than 40 with acute COVID-19. Each CDR3 is given with its conserved first and last residue. Fields, in order: V gene, D gene, J gene, CDR3 protein. A D gene is named only where the DNA matches it firmly.

TRBV29-1	NA	TRBJ2-2	CSVAFGSTGELFF
TRBV19	NA	TRBJ1-4	CASGGAGFEKLFF
TRBV5-1	TRBD2	TRBJ2-3	CASGVLTGLVADTQYF
TRBV6-5	NA	TRBJ1-5	CASTEGPSVQPQHF
TRBV5-1	NA	TRBJ1-6	CASSLGDTPNSPLHF
TRBV6-5	NA	TRBJ2-2	CASSYGPINTGELFF
TRBV11-2	NA	TRBJ2-1	CASSLEGLASPLKNEQFF
TRBV2	NA	TRBJ2-3	CASTGPAPGTDTQYF
TRBV5-1	NA	TRBJ1-1	CASSLERSRVNTEAFF
TRBV5-1	TRBD2	TRBJ2-1	CASSLEGGLAGSSSYNEQFF
TRBV7-2	NA	TRBJ1-6	CASSPDSRNSPLHF
TRBV27	TRBD1	TRBJ1-5	CASSDRGNQPQHF
TRBV5-1	TRBD1	TRBJ1-4	CASSGQVREKLFF
TRBV15	NA	TRBJ1-5	CATGQQSNQPQHF
TRBV28	NA	TRBJ1-5	CASTTTENQPQHF
TRBV20-1	NA	TRBJ2-5	CSASRGPGTQYF
TRBV30	TRBD2	TRBJ2-1	CAWSPGGGTSGRAVALLF
TRBV7-2	TRBD1	TRBJ1-2	CASSINRGANYGYTF
TRBV5-4	NA	TRBJ2-1	CASSLRLGDNNEQFF
TRBV9	NA	TRBJ1-5	CASSAGRGPQPQHF
TRBV18	NA	TRBJ1-2	CASSPGSAQTVYGYTF
TRBV19	NA	TRBJ2-3	CASSIWGGITDTQYF
TRBV18	NA	TRBJ1-1	CASSPGGEHAFF
TRBV7-9	NA	TRBJ2-1	CASSLGSHGSSYNEQFF
TRBV11-3	NA	TRBJ1-1	CASSLGRGNTEAFF
TRBV2	TRBD2	TRBJ2-2	CASSERLATGELFF
TRBV7-8	TRBD1	TRBJ1-2	CASSLGQNYGYTF
TRBV19	NA	TRBJ2-5	CASSIVTGHETETQYF
TRBV14	NA	TRBJ2-1	CASSQVRGAQNEQFF
TRBV5-1	TRBD1	TRBJ1-2	CASSFPAGGGISGYTF
TRBV5-3	TRBD2	TRBJ2-5	CARNGKGLAGKWETQYF
TRBV5-4	TRBD1	TRBJ1-2	CASRSGTALRGYTF
TRBV7-9	NA	TRBJ1-2	CASSLAQIYGYTF
TRBV27	TRBD2	TRBJ2-4	CASSLRGTSGRDAPKNIQYF
TRBV29-1	NA	TRBJ1-1	CSVVSQPEAFF
TRBV27	NA	TRBJ1-1	CASRDMNTEAFF
TRBV5-1	NA	TRBJ2-2	CASSGIDPNTGELFF
TRBV3-1/TRBV3-2	NA	TRBJ2-1	CASSRGVAQHNNEQFF
TRBV14	NA	TRBJ1-1	CASSQVTGNTEAFF
TRBV7-8	NA	TRBJ1-2	CASSLVRGGGYTF
TRBV19	NA	TRBJ2-3	CASSTTPSDTQYF
TRBV6-2/TRBV6-3	NA	TRBJ1-3	CASSYSKSGSGNTIYF
TRBV6-5	NA	TRBJ1-1	CASRLRQETTEAFF
TRBV28	NA	TRBJ1-1	CASSGGVAEAFF
TRBV28	NA	TRBJ1-2	CASSLRGKGYTF
TRBV5-1	TRBD1	TRBJ1-2	CASSSRDRGQYGYTF
TRBV4-1	TRBD1	TRBJ2-5	CASSQVRGPETQYF
TRBV9	TRBD2	TRBJ2-2	CASSVPAGAANTGELFF
TRBV3-1/TRBV3-2	NA	TRBJ2-1	CASSQARASRTYNEQFF
TRBV6-6	TRBD2	TRBJ2-1	CASSRPTSGGPKTYNEQFF
TRBV2	TRBD1	TRBJ1-1	CASHAGTGGIEAFF
TRBV5-5	NA	TRBJ1-2	CASSSPDLGDGYTF
TRBV11-2	TRBD1	TRBJ1-6	CASSLVSGQGANNSPLHF
TRBV6-2/TRBV6-3	TRBD1	TRBJ1-1	CASSFGTGGVNTEAFF